The 21 T cell receptor beta chains below all came from one sample that was sequenced in a study of blood T cell repertoires in COVID-19. Here immunoSEQ multiplex PCR was the method, and the copy in TCRdb shows in-frame clones only, minus some. In the table there are 120,000 to 150,000 clones, 70% to 90% of which are singletons. The sample consisted of peripheral blood. The receptor source for this set is a man in his 60s with active or convalescent COVID-19.

The J gene is TRBJ2-1, the V gene TRBV4-1; 7 nucleotides match TRBD2. The length of the CDR3 is 17 residues. V gave up 4 bases and J gave up 7 bases; unmatched junction bases: 16. Germline V gene data show CDR1 as MGHRA and CDR2 as YSYEKL. CDR3 protein: CASSRWYGQRDNNEQFF. As DNA, the CDR3 is TGCGCCAGCAGCCGCTGGTACGGCCAGCGGGATAATAATGAGCAGTTCTTC.

The chain is built from TRBV11-2 and TRBJ2-7, with TRBD2 as a possible D gene (5 bases). V lost 1 base and J 6 bases, leaving 13 bases between the germline ends. CDR1 SGHAT and CDR2 FQNNGV come from the germline V gene. This CDR3 spans 14 amino acids. DNA of the CDR3: TGTGCCAGCAGCTTAGCCGGGGTCCCTACCGAGCAGTACTTC. Translation gives CASSLAGVPTEQYF.

CDR3 protein: CASSQEKREPYNEQFF. CDR3 DNA sequence: TGCGCCAGCAGCCAAGAGAAGCGGGAACCCTACAATGAGCAGTTCTTC. This chain uses TRBV4-3 with TRBJ2-1; 7 bases fit TRBD2. The CDR3 covers 16 residues. After removal of 0 bases from V and 2 bases from J, the junction contained 4 bases not matched to a gene. Germline V gene sequence: CDR1 LGHNA, CDR2 YSLEER.

The chain links TRBV4-1 to TRBJ2-2, with 7 bases fitting TRBD1. V was clipped by 0 bases and J by 7 bases; unmatched bases: 2. The CDR3 covers 14 residues. The germline gives CDR1 MGHRA, CDR2 YSYEKL. DNA for the CDR3: TGCGCCAGCAGCCAAGAGACAGGGTTCGGGGAGCTGTTTTTT. It encodes CASSQETGFGELFF.

This chain links TRBV4-3 with TRBJ1-2, with TRBD1 matching 10 bases. The CDR3 covers 16 residues. From germline, CDR1 is LGHNA and CDR2 YSLEER. The ends lost 1 base at V and 0 bases at J; junction bases unmatched: 2. This CDR3 reads CASSQAGTGANYGYTF. The DNA of the CDR3 is TGCGCCAGCAGCCAAGCCGGGACAGGGGCTAACTATGGCTACACCTTC.

The rearrangement joins TRBV6-5 to TRBJ2-5, with 10 bases identical to TRBD1. The CDR3 runs 14 residues. Germline trimming cut 7 bases from V and 5 bases from J; bases unmatched to any gene: 7. Germline CDR1 reads MNHEY; CDR2 reads SVGAGI. The CDR3 spells CASNSGTGEETQYF. Here the CDR3 DNA reads TGTGCCAGCAACTCCGGGACAGGGGAGGAGACCCAGTACTTC.

The chain is built from TRBV10-3 and TRBJ2-5; D is undetermined. CDR1 and CDR2 from the germline V gene are ENHRY and SYGVKD. This CDR3 has 14 residues. V shed 2 bases and J shed 3 bases, with 10 bases lying between them. CDR3: CAISEIQREETQYF. CDR3 sequence (DNA): TGTGCCATCAGTGAGATTCAACGCGAAGAGACCCAGTACTTC.

This clone has only one observation. The chain couples TRBV13 to TRBJ2-5; 7 positions agree with TRBD1. The germline V gene has CDR1 PRHDT and CDR2 FYEKMQ (reference sequence). The J segment lost 1 base and the V segment lost 4 bases, leaving 3 bases of the junction unmatched. The CDR3 has 14 amino acids. In DNA, the CDR3 is TGTGCCAGCAGCTACGGGACAGTCCAAGAGACCCAGTACTTC. It encodes CASSYGTVQETQYF. The full variable domain, rest sourced from reference TRBV13 and TRBJ2-5, is AAGVIQSPRHLIKEKRETATLKCYPIPRHDTVYWYQQGPGQDPQFLISFYEKMQSDKGSIPDRFSAQQFSDYHSELNMSSLELGDSALYFCASSYGTVQETQYFGPGTRLLVL.

The chain joins TRBV7-9 to TRBJ2-2, with D tentatively TRBD1 (7 bases). Germline assignment: CDR1 SEHNR and CDR2 FQNEAQ (reference sequence). V lost 5 bases and J lost 6, with 16 bases in between. The CDR3 length is 15 residues. CDR3 sequence reads: CASSPMGGQSGELFF. The CDR3 DNA follows: TGTGCCAGCAGCCCCATGGGGGGACAGTCCGGGGAGCTGTTTTTT.

The chain links TRBV5-4 to TRBJ1-1; 8 nucleotides line up with TRBD1. Germline CDR1 SGHNT, CDR2 YYREEE (reference sequence). This CDR3 is built from 13 residues. The junction had 0 bases not matched to a gene; V was cut back by 5 bases and J by 0 bases. CDR3 amino acids: CASRGQVNTEAFF. The DNA of the CDR3 is TGTGCCAGCAGGGGACAGGTGAACACTGAAGCTTTCTTT.

The V and J genes are TRBV28 and TRBJ2-7; D possibly corresponds to TRBD2 (5 bases). Deletions cut 2 bases from V and 8 bases from J, with 10 bases between. Looked up from germline, CDR1 is MDHEN and CDR2 is SYDVKM. CDR3 length: 12 amino acids. The CDR3 DNA reads as TGTGCCAGCAGTTTAGACGGCGGGCAGCAGTACTTC. This encodes CASSLDGGQQYF.

The chain combines TRBV5-1 with TRBJ1-6, with D unresolved. The V and J ends lost 1 base and 6 bases respectively, with 11 bases between them. CDR3 length: 15 amino acids. The germline CDR1 and CDR2 sequences are SGHRS and YFSETQ. This CDR3 reads CASSLNAESNSPLHF. The CDR3 nucleotides read TGCGCCAGCAGCTTGAACGCGGAATCTAATTCACCCCTCCACTTT.

The V call is TRBV25-1, the J call TRBJ1-2; D gene uncertain. CDR1 and CDR2 from the germline V gene are MGHDK and SYGVNS. The CDR3 totals 15 residues. Trimming stripped 2 bases from V and 0 bases from J, with 10 bases between. The CDR3 DNA is TGTGCCAGCAGTGAACTCGGGATAGCTAACTATGGCTACACCTTC. Encoded protein: CASSELGIANYGYTF.

The V and J genes are TRBV12-3 or TRBV12-4 and TRBJ1-1; no firm D call. Trimming stripped 4 bases from V and 8 bases from J, with 8 bases between. The CDR3 has 11 amino acids. CDR3 DNA sequence: TGTGCCAGCAGTTCCGCGGAAGAAGCTTTCTTT. It translates to CASSSAEEAFF.

This clone was counted once. This chain links TRBV6-2 or TRBV6-3 with TRBJ1-1, with 11 bases aligning to TRBD1. CDR1 is MNHEY, CDR2 SVGEGT, per germline. This CDR3 comprises 13 residues. V shed 5 bases and J 5 bases; nucleotides not matched to a gene: 1. In nucleotides, the CDR3 is TGTGCCAGCAGTGGACAGGGGGCGACTGAAGCTTTCTTT. Translation: CASSGQGATEAFF.

J is TRBJ1-1 and V is TRBV30, with 7 bases identical to TRBD1. Germline V CDR1 and CDR2: GTSNPN, SVGIG (reference sequence). This CDR3 has 15 amino acids. The V and J ends lost 2 bases and 1 base, in that order; junction bases with no gene match: 7. The CDR3 protein is CAWSPGQAGNTEAFF. CDR3 bases: TGTGCCTGGAGTCCTGGACAGGCAGGGAACACTGAAGCTTTCTTT.

There are many counts of this clone. The chain links TRBV6-2 or TRBV6-3 to TRBJ2-7; D might be TRBD2 (6 bases). Trimming removed 6 bases at V and 1 base at J, with 19 bases between. The CDR3 consists of 16 residues. Germline loops: CDR1 MNHEY, CDR2 SVGEGT. The CDR3 bases are TGTGCCAGCAGCCGGAGAACAGTACGGGAGTCCTACGAGCAGTACTTC. This encodes CASSRRTVRESYEQYF.

V is TRBV9 and J is TRBJ2-7; 7 bases match TRBD2. Germline V gene data show CDR1 as SGDLS and CDR2 as YYNGEE. CDR3 size: 14 residues. Trimming at V came to 4 bases and at J to 3 bases, leaving 7 bases not matched to a gene. As DNA, the CDR3 is TGTGCCAGCAGCTCCCTGGGGGGGGGCTACGAGCAGTACTTC. Translated, it gives CASSSLGGGYEQYF.

This clone has just a few counts. The gene calls are TRBV4-2 and TRBJ1-3; TRBD1 might be the D (6 bases). The CDR3 sequence is 16 residues long. The V gene lost 5 bases and the J gene lost 0 bases, with 14 bases spanning the gap. The germline gives CDR1 LGHNA, CDR2 YNFKEQ. In DNA, the CDR3 is TGTGCCAGCAGCGCTTCCCAGGGGAGCTCTGGAAACACCATATATTTT. It codes for CASSASQGSSGNTIYF.

This rearrangement joins TRBV11-2 to TRBJ2-1; D remains ambiguous. The CDR3 consists of 13 residues. CDR1 SGHAT and CDR2 FQNNGV come from the germline V gene. The ends were cut back, 4 bases at V and 3 bases at J, with 7 bases in the middle. The CDR3 DNA reads TGTGCCAGCAGCTCTGAGGTCTACAATGAGCAGTTCTTC. It yields the protein CASSSEVYNEQFF. Based on the CDR3 plus reference TRBV11-2 and TRBJ2-1, the full variable domain is EAGVAQSPRYKIIEKRQSVAFWCNPISGHATLYWYQQILGQGPKLLIQFQNNGVVDDSQLPKDRFSAERLKGVDSTLKIQPAKLEDSAVYLCASSSEVYNEQFFGPGTRLTVL.

The chain has TRBV6-5 and TRBJ2-7, with 9 bases that match TRBD1. V shed 7 bases, J shed 5 bases, and the junction held 6 bases outside the gene matches. The CDR3 totals 13 residues. The germline gives CDR1 MNHEY, CDR2 SVGAGI. The DNA of the CDR3 is TGTGCCAGCACCGACAGGGGGAACCACGAGCAGTACTTC. Translation: CASTDRGNHEQYF.